The 21 T cell receptor beta chains given below trace back to one sample, sequenced in a study of tumor-infiltrating lymphocytes in oesophageal squamous cell carcinoma. MiXCR, applied by TCRdb to the PCR reads, yields one record per CDR3 protein. The sample contains 15,000 to 20,000 distinct CDR3 sequences, approximately 46% of which appear only once. The sequenced sample was esophageal tumor tissue. These receptors all stem from a male donor with esophageal squamous cell carcinoma.

The rearrangement joins TRBV20-1 to TRBJ2-5; D is perhaps TRBD1 (6 bases). The closer fit of TRBJ2-7 to the DNA end suggests the J call may be wrong. The CDR3 covers 15 residues. The germline gives CDR1 DFQATT, CDR2 SNEGSKA (reference sequence). The CDR3 sequence is CSARDLSEGVYEQYF. The CDR3 DNA reads TGCAGTGCTAGAGATCTAAGCGAGGGGGTATACGAGCAGTACTTC.

This clonotype came up a few times. A much larger clone sits a single nucleotide away, making a read error possible. This CDR3 is missing its conserved last phenylalanine or tryptophan, likely due to a read error. The J gene is TRBJ1-1, the V gene TRBV25-1; the D is unclear. The CDR3 covers 13 residues. V was shortened by 1 base and J by 2 bases, with 5 bases between the two germline ends. Germline values: CDR1 MGHDK, CDR2 SYGVNS. The CDR3 nucleotides are TGTGCCAGCAGTGAATCATACAACACTGAAGCTTTCCTT. This translates into CASSESYNTEAFL.

The chain joins TRBV6-1 to TRBJ2-7, with a tentative D call TRBD1 (6 bases). V was shortened by 1 base and J by 10 bases, with 17 bases between the two germline ends. The germline V gene encodes CDR1 MNHNS and CDR2 SASEGT. This CDR3 is built from 14 residues. The CDR3 DNA sequence: TGTGCCAGCAGTGAAGGTGCTACAGGGCAATCTCAGTACTTC. This codes for CASSEGATGQSQYF.

This chain joins TRBV28 and TRBJ2-7; either TRBD1 or TRBD2 may supply D (5 bases each). The J call may be mistaken, given a closer DNA end match to TRBJ2-1. The length of the CDR3 is 15 residues. The germline V gene has CDR1 MDHEN and CDR2 SYDVKM. The CDR3 DNA is TGTGCCAGCAGTCTAGGGACGAAAGCCTACAATGAGCAGTTCTTC. This translates into CASSLGTKAYNEQFF.

The rearrangement links TRBV12-3 or TRBV12-4 to TRBJ2-3, with 7 bases fitting TRBD1. The tail of the sequence fits TRBJ2-6 better, so the J call may be wrong. CDR3 length: 16 residues. The chain's CDR3 is CASTGDSFSGANVLTF. The DNA of the CDR3 is TGTGCCAGCACTGGGGACAGTTTCTCTGGGGCCAACGTCCTGACTTTC.

The chain couples TRBV7-2 to TRBJ2-7; 10 bases fit TRBD1. Germline V gene lookup returns CDR1 SGHTA and CDR2 FQGNSA. This CDR3 has 15 residues. Losses at the gene ends were 5 bases for V and 4 bases for J; bases not matched to a gene: 8. CDR3 coding DNA: TGTGCCAGCAGCAAAACGACGGGACAGGGGTACGAGCAGTACTTC. It specifies CASSKTTGQGYEQYF.

The chain recombines TRBV7-3 with TRBJ2-2, with 7 bases matching TRBD2. The CDR3 consists of 16 residues. J gave up 5 bases and V 3 bases, and 9 bases lay outside the gene matches. Germline V gene lookup returns CDR1 SGHTA and CDR2 FQGTGA. The DNA of the CDR3 is TGTGCCAGCAGCTTCTACCGGGGGGTGGGAACCGGGGAGCTGTTTTTT. Translated, it gives CASSFYRGVGTGELFF. The complete variable domain, with remaining parts taken from reference TRBV7-3 and TRBJ2-2, reads GAGVSQTPSNKVTEKGKYVELRCDPISGHTALYWYRQSLGQGPEFLIYFQGTGAADDSGLPNDRFFAVRPEGSVSTLKIQRTERGDSAVYLCASSFYRGVGTGELFFGEGSRLTVL.

The sample holds many counts of this clonotype. This chain links TRBV28 with TRBJ2-7; 8 bases match TRBD1. The CDR3 loop spans 14 amino acids. Germline V CDR1 and CDR2: MDHEN, SYDVKM. The V gene end was trimmed by 3 bases and the J gene end by 3 bases; junction bases not matched to a gene: 4. CDR3 sequence reads: CASSFGTGNYEQYF. DNA for the CDR3: TGTGCCAGCAGTTTCGGGACAGGTAACTACGAGCAGTACTTC.

This clonotype was detected many times. The chain couples TRBV5-1 to TRBJ2-7; tentative D call: TRBD1 (6 bases). The CDR3 runs 13 residues. Per the germline V gene, CDR1 is SGHRS and CDR2 is YFSETQ. Trimming stripped 6 bases from V and 0 bases from J, with 10 bases between. This CDR3 reads CASTDRSSYEQYF. The CDR3 coding sequence is TGCGCCAGCACCGACAGGTCCTCCTACGAGCAGTACTTC.

Details on this clonotype: Because it lacks the conserved phenylalanine or tryptophan at the end, this CDR3 is likely a read error. The DNA is left out, because the CDR3 cannot be placed on it with certainty; the CDR3 is given as TCRdb lists it. This chain uses TRBV24-1 with TRBJ2-7; the table's TRBD2 call for D was not verified on the DNA. Per the germline V gene, CDR1 is KGHDR and CDR2 is SFDVKD. The CDR3 spans 14 amino acids, including both terminal residues. CDR3: CATSQGRDGYTFGS.

This chain connects TRBV7-9 to TRBJ1-4; maybe TRBD1 (6 bases). The end of the DNA is better explained by TRBJ2-2, so the J call may be wrong. The germline gives CDR1 SEHNR, CDR2 FQNEAQ (reference sequence). The CDR3 covers 16 residues. The CDR3 loop reads CASSLVGGIGSGELFF. Here the CDR3 DNA reads TGTGCCAGCAGCTTAGTTGGGGGCATCGGTTCCGGGGAGCTGTTTTTT.

The chain joins TRBV4-2 to TRBJ2-7, with D perhaps TRBD2 (5 bases). The CDR3 totals 15 residues. Germline V gives CDR1 LGHNA, CDR2 YNFKEQ. V was pared by 0 bases and J by 3 bases, with 12 bases between. The DNA of the CDR3 is TGTGCCAGCAGCCAAGACTCGACTATTAACTACGAGCAGTACTTC. Translated: CASSQDSTINYEQYF.

In its sample, this clonotype was seen many times. The chain employs TRBV5-6 and TRBJ1-1; no reliable D call. Germline loops: CDR1 SGHDT, CDR2 YYEEEE. Trimming removed 4 bases at V and 5 bases at J, with 21 bases between. The CDR3 is 16 amino acids. The CDR3 region is CASSPGRFGRRTEAFF. DNA of the CDR3: TGTGCCAGCAGCCCCGGCCGTTTTGGAAGGCGGACTGAAGCTTTCTTT.

As to this clonotype: No conserved phenylalanine or tryptophan ends this CDR3, so it is likely a read error. The DNA is omitted, as the CDR3 cannot be located on it reliably, and the CDR3 follows TCRdb's listing. The chain recombines TRBV5-3 with TRBJ2-6; the table's D call, TRBD1, was not checked against the DNA. Being an ORF, TRBV5-3 has a function that is uncertain. From its first to its last residue, the CDR3 has 16 amino acids. CDR3: CASSLKGRQETQYFGA.

The J gene is TRBJ2-3, the V gene TRBV7-6; 12 nucleotides agree with TRBD2. This CDR3 is built from 15 residues. The V gene's germline CDR1 is SGHVS and CDR2 FNYEAQ. The trim removed 5 bases at V and 7 bases at J, leaving 7 bases unmatched. CDR3 in amino acids: CASSPETSGSYTQYF. The CDR3 DNA follows: TGTGCCAGCAGCCCCGAGACTAGCGGGAGTTATACGCAGTATTTT.

This clonotype was counted at least ten times. The chain couples TRBV28 to TRBJ2-2; D is uncertain. Germline values: CDR1 MDHEN, CDR2 SYDVKM. The germline V and J ends were trimmed by 11 bases and 0 bases, with 10 bases remaining between them. CDR3 size: 13 residues. The CDR3 spells CASHDPNTGELFF. The CDR3 coding sequence is TGTGCCTCTCATGACCCGAACACCGGGGAGCTGTTTTTT.

The sample holds one count of this clonotype. The chain joins TRBV6-6 to TRBJ2-1; 9 nucleotides align to TRBD2. Matching the DNA end better, TRBJ2-7 makes the J call doubtful. CDR1 MNHNY and CDR2 SVGAGI come from the germline V gene (reference sequence). This CDR3 region has 15 residues. The CDR3 reads CASRIPGLADNEQYF. The CDR3 coding sequence is TGTGCCAGCAGAATCCCGGGACTAGCCGACAATGAGCAGTACTTC.

The sample holds a few counts of this clonotype. The chain uses TRBV5-1 and TRBJ2-5, with 8 nucleotides matching TRBD2. The last part of the DNA fits TRBJ2-7 better; the J call may be wrong. Germline CDR1 SGHRS, CDR2 YFSETQ. This CDR3 has 14 amino acids. The CDR3 loop is CASESAGVPYEQYF. The DNA of the CDR3 is TGCGCCAGCGAGTCAGCGGGAGTTCCCTACGAGCAGTACTTC.

There are a few counts of this clonotype. This chain joins TRBV27 and TRBJ1-1, with a tentative D call TRBD1 (6 bases). V was pared by 4 bases and J by 7 bases, with 13 bases between. There are 13 residues in the CDR3. The germline V gene has CDR1 MNHEY and CDR2 SMNVEV (reference sequence). The CDR3 reads CASSWTVRHEAFF. The CDR3 nucleotides are TGTGCCAGCAGTTGGACAGTCAGGCATGAAGCTTTCTTT.

By sample share, this clonotype is medium-sized (0.01 to 0.1%). The gene calls are TRBV7-3 and TRBJ2-3; a weak D match, TRBD2 (5 bases). V was trimmed by 4 bases and J by 0 bases, leaving 14 bases between them. The CDR3 sequence is 16 residues long. CDR1 is SGHTA, CDR2 FQGTGA, per germline. CDR3 in amino acids: CASSSVGAESTDTQYF. CDR3 DNA: TGTGCCAGCAGCTCCGTTGGAGCGGAAAGCACAGATACGCAGTATTTT.

The chain links TRBV5-6 to TRBJ2-6, with no clear D. CDR3 length equals 16 residues. V was trimmed by 4 bases and J by 0 bases, leaving 11 bases between them. Per germline, CDR1 SGHDT and CDR2 YYEEEE. This chain's CDR3 is CASSPVSGSGANVLTF. CDR3 nucleotide sequence: TGTGCCAGCAGCCCAGTATCCGGCTCTGGGGCCAACGTCCTGACTTTC.